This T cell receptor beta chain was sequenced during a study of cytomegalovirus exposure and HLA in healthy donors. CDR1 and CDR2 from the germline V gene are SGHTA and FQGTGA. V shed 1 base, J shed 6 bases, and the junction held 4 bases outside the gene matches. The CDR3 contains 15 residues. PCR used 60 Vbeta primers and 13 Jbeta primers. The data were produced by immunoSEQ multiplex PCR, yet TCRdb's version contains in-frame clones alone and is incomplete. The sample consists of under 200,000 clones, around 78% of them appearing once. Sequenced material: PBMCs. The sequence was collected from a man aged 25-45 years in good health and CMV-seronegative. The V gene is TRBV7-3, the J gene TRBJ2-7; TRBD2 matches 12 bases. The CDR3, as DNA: TGTGCCAGCAGCTTAAGACTAGCGGGAGTTGGCGAGCAGTACTTC. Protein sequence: CASSLRLAGVGEQYF.